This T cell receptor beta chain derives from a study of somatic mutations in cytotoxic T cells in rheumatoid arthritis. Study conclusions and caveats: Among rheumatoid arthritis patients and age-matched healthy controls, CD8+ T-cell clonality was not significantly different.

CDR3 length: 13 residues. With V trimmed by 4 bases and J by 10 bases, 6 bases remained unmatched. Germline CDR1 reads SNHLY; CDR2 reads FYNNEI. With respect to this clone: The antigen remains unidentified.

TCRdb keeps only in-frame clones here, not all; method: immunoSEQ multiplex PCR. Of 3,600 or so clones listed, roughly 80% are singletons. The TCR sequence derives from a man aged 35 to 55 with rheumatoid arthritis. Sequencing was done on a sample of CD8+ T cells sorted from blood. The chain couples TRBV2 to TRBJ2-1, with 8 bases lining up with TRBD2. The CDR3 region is CASSGLAGKEQFF. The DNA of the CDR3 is TGTGCCAGCAGTGGCCTAGCGGGTAAGGAGCAGTTCTTC.